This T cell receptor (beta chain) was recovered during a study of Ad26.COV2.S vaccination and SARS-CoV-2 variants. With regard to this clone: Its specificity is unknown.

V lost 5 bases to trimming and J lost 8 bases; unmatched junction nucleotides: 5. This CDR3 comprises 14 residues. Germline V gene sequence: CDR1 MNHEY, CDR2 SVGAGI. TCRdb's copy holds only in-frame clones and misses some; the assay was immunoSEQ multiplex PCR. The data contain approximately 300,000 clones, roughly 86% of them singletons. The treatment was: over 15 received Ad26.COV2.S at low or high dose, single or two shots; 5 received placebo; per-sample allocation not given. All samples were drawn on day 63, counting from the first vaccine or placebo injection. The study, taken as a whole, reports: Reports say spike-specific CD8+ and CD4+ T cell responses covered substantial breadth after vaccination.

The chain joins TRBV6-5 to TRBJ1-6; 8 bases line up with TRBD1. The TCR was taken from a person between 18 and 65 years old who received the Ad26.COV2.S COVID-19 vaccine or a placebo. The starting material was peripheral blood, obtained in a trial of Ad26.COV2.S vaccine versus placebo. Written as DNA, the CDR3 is TGTGCCAGCAGTCGCTCGGGACAGGATTCACCCCTCCACTTT. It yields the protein CASSRSGQDSPLHF.